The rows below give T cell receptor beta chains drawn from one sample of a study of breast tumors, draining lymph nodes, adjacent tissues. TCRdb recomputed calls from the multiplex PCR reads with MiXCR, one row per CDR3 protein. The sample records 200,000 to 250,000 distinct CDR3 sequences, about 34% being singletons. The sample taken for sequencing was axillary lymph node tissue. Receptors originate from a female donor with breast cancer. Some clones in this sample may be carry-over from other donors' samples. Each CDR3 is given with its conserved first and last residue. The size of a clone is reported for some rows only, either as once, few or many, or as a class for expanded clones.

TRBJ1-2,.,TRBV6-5,CASLGDLWQSRDYGYTF
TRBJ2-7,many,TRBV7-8,CASSGQGALNPEQYF
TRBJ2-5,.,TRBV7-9,CASSRTNQETQYF
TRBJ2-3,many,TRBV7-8,CASSQRLSGTDTQYF
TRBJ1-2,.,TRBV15,CATSRDGWNYGYTF
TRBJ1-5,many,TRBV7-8,CASSGRTGDGSQPQHF
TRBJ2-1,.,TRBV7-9,CASRIVNSSMDTVNEQFF
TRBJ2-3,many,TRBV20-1,CSASGTPGPTDTQYF
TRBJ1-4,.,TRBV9,CASSDGTGGIEKLFF
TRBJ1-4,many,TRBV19,CASSIARLGEKLFF
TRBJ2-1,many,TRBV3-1,CASSHGTLYNEQFF
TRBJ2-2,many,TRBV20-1,CSARDPARWAGELFF
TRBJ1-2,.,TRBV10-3,CAISAPTDVYGYTF
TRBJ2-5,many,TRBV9,CARVTSGVLQETQYF
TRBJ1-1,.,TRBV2,CASSWGRESEAFF
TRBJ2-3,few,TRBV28,CASSGEVTDTQYF
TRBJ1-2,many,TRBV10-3,CAISESQGGGGYTF
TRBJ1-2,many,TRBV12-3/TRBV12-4,CASSNRDGYTF
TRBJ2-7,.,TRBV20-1,CSASPGLSSSEQYF
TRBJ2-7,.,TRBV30,CAWSAGRVYEQYF
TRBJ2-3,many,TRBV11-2,CASRPGTEISTDTQYF
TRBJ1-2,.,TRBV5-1,CASSWVGDRASNYGYTF
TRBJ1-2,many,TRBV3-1,CASSQHTGGGYTF
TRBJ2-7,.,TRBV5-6,CASSYDRSSYEQYF
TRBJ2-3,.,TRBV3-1,CASSPLAVSSTDTQYF
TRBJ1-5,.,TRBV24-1,CATSDASGVWAQHF
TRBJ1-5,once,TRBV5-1,CASSPTGADQPQHF
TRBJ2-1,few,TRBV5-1,CASSPKLAGGNNEQFF
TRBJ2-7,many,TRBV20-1,CSASSLLAGYEQYF
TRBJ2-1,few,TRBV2,CASSEDSAGVREQFF
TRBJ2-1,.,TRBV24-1,CAASSSGGYEQFF
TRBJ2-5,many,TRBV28,CASSRRGQETQYF
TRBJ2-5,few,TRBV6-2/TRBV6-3,CASRSSGRAETQYF
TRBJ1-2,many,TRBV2,CASRPGKTANNNYGYTF
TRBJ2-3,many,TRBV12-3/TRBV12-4,CASSLSASTDTQYF
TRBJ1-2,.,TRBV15,CATSSYRGGGKGYTF
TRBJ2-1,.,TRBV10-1,CASSEFSGSREQFF
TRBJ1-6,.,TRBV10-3,CAISAGQGDSPLHF
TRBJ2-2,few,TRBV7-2,CASSARALGGTGELFF
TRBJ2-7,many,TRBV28,CASSIYRGGHEQYF
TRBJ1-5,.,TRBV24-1,CATSARTTNQPQHF
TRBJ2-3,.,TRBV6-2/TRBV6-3,CASTPRLAGDTQYF
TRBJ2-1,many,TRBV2,CASSLQGSSYNEQFF
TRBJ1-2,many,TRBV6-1,CASSEGQDIPGYTF
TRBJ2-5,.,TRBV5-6,CASSFPNRLAQQETQYF
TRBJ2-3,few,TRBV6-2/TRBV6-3,CASTRVGPSTDTQYF
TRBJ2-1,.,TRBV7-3,CASSLVKTSGRVYEQFF
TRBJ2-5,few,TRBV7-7,CASSLGPPTSAYQETQYF
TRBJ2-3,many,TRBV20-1,CSARERGITDTQYF